One and the same sample provided the 3 T cell receptor beta chains below, sequenced in a study of T cell repertoires in cytomegalovirus infection. TCRdb re-analysed the reads in MiXCR, keeping a single row per CDR3 protein. The sample includes about 110,000 distinct CDR3 sequences, under 30% of them seen just once. These receptors' antigens are unknown. Sequenced here: CD8+ T cells from cultured PBMCs, sampled from culture after CMV antigen stimulation. The receptors derive from a human donor in good health (CMV status not recorded). Some clones in this sample may be carry-over from other donors' samples.

This clonotype was seen at least ten times. The chain carries TRBV4-1 and TRBJ1-1, with a weak D call TRBD1 (5 bases). Germline assignment: CDR1 MGHRA and CDR2 YSYEKL. The V and J ends lost 0 bases and 4 bases respectively, with 18 bases between them. CDR3 size: 17 residues. CDR3 residues: CASSQDLGSYRGTEAFF. The CDR3 bases are TGCGCCAGCAGCCAAGATCTCGGGTCCTATAGGGGCACTGAAGCTTTCTTT.

The V gene is TRBV6-6, the J gene TRBJ1-2; TRBD1 matches 9 bases. The CDR3 length is 13 residues. The J segment lost 3 bases and the V segment lost 7 bases, leaving 3 bases of the junction unmatched. In germline, CDR1 is MNHNY, CDR2 SVGAGI (reference sequence). The CDR3 DNA is TGTGCCAGCAAAGGGGACAGGGACTATGGCTACACCTTC. It yields the protein CASKGDRDYGYTF.

The rearrangement links TRBV9 to TRBJ1-4, with D hard to call. Trimming took off 4 bases at V and 6 bases at J, with 13 bases between the two ends. Germline V CDR1 and CDR2: SGDLS, YYNGEE. This CDR3 region has 14 residues. CDR3 coding DNA: TGTGCCAGCAGCCTGGAAGGCTATGATGAAAAACTGTTTTTT. Translation: CASSLEGYDEKLFF.